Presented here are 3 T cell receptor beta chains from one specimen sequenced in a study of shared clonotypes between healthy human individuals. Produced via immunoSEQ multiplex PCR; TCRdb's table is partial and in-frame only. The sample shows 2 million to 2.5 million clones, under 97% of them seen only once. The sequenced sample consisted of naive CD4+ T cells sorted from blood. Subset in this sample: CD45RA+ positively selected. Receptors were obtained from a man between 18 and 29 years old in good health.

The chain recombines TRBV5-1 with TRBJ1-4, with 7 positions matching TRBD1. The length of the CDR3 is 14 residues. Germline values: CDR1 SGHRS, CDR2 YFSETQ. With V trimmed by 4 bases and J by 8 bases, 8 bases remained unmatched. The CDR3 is CASSLGQSYEKLFF. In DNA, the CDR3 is TGCGCCAGCAGCCTGGGACAGTCTTACGAAAAACTGTTTTTT.

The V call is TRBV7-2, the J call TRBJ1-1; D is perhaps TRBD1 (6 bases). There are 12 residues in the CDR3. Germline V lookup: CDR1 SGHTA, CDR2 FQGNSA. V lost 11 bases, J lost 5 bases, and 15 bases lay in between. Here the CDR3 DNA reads TGTGCCTCTGACGGGGGGCGGACTGAAGCTTTCTTT. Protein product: CASDGGRTEAFF.

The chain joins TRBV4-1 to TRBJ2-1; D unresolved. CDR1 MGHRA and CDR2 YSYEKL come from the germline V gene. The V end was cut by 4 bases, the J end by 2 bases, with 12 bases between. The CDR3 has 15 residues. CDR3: CASSLSVEPYNEQFF. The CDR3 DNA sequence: TGCGCCAGCAGCCTCTCCGTGGAACCCTACAATGAGCAGTTCTTC.